This paragraph reports one T cell receptor beta chain. As yet, its antigen is unknown. Clones were sequenced by immunoSEQ multiplex PCR, and TCRdb holds only the in-frame ones, with some missing. The table includes 120,000 or so clones, about 87% detected once. The sample originates from a study of T cell responses to AZD1222 COVID-19 vaccine. Study-wide points: Seropositivity was recorded at baseline in only 5 or 6 AZD1222 recipients. Repertoire sampling occurred only after the peak T cell response. Reports say nearly half of spike-specific TCRs go after unmutated variant regions. The donors showed a predominance of white British ancestry and of females, with possible underestimation of clonal diversity.

Trimming took 1 base from V and 12 from J, leaving 18 bases between them. The CDR3 is made up of 13 amino acids. Germline CDR1 is GTSNPN and CDR2 is SVGIG (reference sequence). V gene TRBV30 combines with J gene TRBJ1-2, with D tentatively TRBD1 (6 bases). The sequence derives from an adult in good health. This specimen was peripheral blood, taken on day 0 of AZD1222 vaccination. The CDR3 loop reads CAWSARAPGGHTF. In nucleotides, the CDR3 is TGTGCCTGGAGTGCACGAGCCCCCGGGGGCCACACCTTC.